This T cell receptor (beta chain) was captured in a study of CD4 and CD8 cells across lung adenocarcinoma regions. The CDR3 has 16 residues. Germline assignment: CDR1 WSHSY and CDR2 SAAADI. TCRdb reanalysed the PCR reads using MiXCR and keeps one entry per CDR3 protein. The sample lists approximately 19,000 distinct CDR3 sequences, roughly 54% seen once, with roughly a quarter in the top ten. Samples came from patients with localized non-small cell lung adenocarcinoma. V usage is TRBV10-2 and J usage is TRBJ2-5; 7 positions agree with TRBD1. The J call could be wrong; TRBJ2-7 is a better fit for the DNA end. The origin of this receptor is a female donor with lung adenocarcinoma. The CD4 and CD8 labels of this study may be unreliable. Sequences were obtained from CD8+ T cells from the center of a lung tumor. CDR3 sequence reads: CASSETGQALTYEQYF. The CDR3 region has the DNA TGCGCCAGCAGTGAGACCGGACAGGCCCTAACCTACGAGCAGTACTTC.